This entry lists 21 T cell receptor beta chains sequenced from one sample in a study of cytomegalovirus exposure and HLA in healthy donors. Repertoires were generated with immunoSEQ multiplex PCR, while TCRdb's copy carries only in-frame clones and drops some. The sample consists of about 240,000 clones, roughly 86% of them appearing once. Input material: PBMCs. The receptors shown here come from a woman aged 25 to 39 in good health and CMV-seropositive.

The V and J genes are TRBV9 and TRBJ1-2, with 8 bases that match TRBD1. The V gene end was trimmed by 5 bases and the J gene end by 7 bases; junction bases not matched to a gene: 13. The V gene's germline CDR1 is SGDLS and CDR2 YYNGEE. This CDR3 is built from 15 residues. The CDR3 here is CASSTGTGTTSGYTF. CDR3 bases: TGTGCCAGCAGTACCGGGACAGGTACGACGAGTGGCTACACCTTC.

V is TRBV5-1 and J is TRBJ1-2; D unresolved. V lost 2 bases and J 4 bases, leaving 12 bases between the germline ends. The CDR3 length is 14 residues. Germline V gives CDR1 SGHRS, CDR2 YFSETQ. The CDR3 DNA is TGCGCCAGCAGCTTTATGGGAGCGGGCTATGGCTACACCTTC. It translates to CASSFMGAGYGYTF.

The sample holds one count of this clone. J is TRBJ1-2 and V is TRBV19; D is perhaps TRBD1 (5 bases). Looked up from germline, CDR1 is LNHDA and CDR2 is SQIVND (reference sequence). This CDR3 has 15 amino acids. Trimming pared 0 bases from V and 5 bases from J, leaving 13 bases between. The CDR3 loop is CASSIDPGQGYGYTF. The CDR3 DNA reads TGTGCCAGTAGTATAGATCCGGGTCAGGGATATGGCTACACCTTC.

The chain is built from TRBV5-4 and TRBJ2-1; maybe TRBD1 (6 bases). Germline V lookup: CDR1 SGHNT, CDR2 YYREEE (reference sequence). V shed 5 bases and J shed 5 bases, with 20 bases lying between them. The length of the CDR3 is 16 residues. The CDR3 sequence: CASSSTRAGAHNEQFF. CDR3 DNA: TGTGCCAGCAGTTCTACAAGGGCAGGGGCTCACAATGAGCAGTTCTTC.

This chain links TRBV10-3 with TRBJ1-5; TRBD1 might be the D (5 bases). This CDR3 spans 13 amino acids. Germline V gene data show CDR1 as ENHRY and CDR2 as SYGVKD. The V and J ends lost 4 bases and 4 bases respectively, with 8 bases between them. This CDR3 reads CAISGGGNQPQHF. The CDR3 coding sequence is TGTGCCATCAGTGGGGGGGGGAATCAGCCCCAGCATTTT.

V gene TRBV11-1 combines with J gene TRBJ1-3; D remains ambiguous. The V gene lost 6 bases and the J gene lost 0 bases, with 9 bases spanning the gap. From germline, CDR1 is SGHAT and CDR2 FQDESV (reference sequence). The CDR3 is made up of 14 amino acids. The CDR3 sequence: CASRLRFSGNTIYF. The DNA for the CDR3 is TGTGCCAGCAGACTCCGATTCTCTGGAAACACCATATATTTT.

This chain connects TRBV15 to TRBJ2-5, with D possibly being TRBD1 (7 bases). This CDR3 has 16 amino acids. Trimming removed 9 bases at V and 4 bases at J, with 24 bases between. Germline V lookup: CDR1 LNHNV, CDR2 YYDKDF (reference sequence). The CDR3 here is CATRSGGRGVGETQYF. CDR3 DNA sequence: TGTGCCACAAGATCAGGGGGGCGCGGAGTTGGAGAGACCCAGTACTTC.

The rearrangement joins TRBV5-8 to TRBJ2-2; 12 nucleotides agree with TRBD1. Trimming cost V 5 bases and J 6 bases; bases outside gene matches: 8. Germline V gene sequence: CDR1 SGHTS, CDR2 YDEGEE. CDR3 size: 16 residues. The CDR3 loop reads CASSSGTGGMAGELFF. In nucleotides, the CDR3 is TGTGCCAGCAGTTCCGGGACAGGGGGCATGGCCGGGGAGCTGTTTTTT.

The chain uses TRBV29-1 and TRBJ2-7; 11 nucleotides match TRBD1. Germline CDR1 reads SQVTM; CDR2 reads ANQGSEA. J gave up 3 bases and V 3 bases, and 1 base lay outside the gene matches. This CDR3 comprises 13 residues. DNA for the CDR3: TGCAGCGTTGAGGGGACAGGGGGCTACGAGCAGTACTTC. Protein: CSVEGTGGYEQYF.

The chain carries TRBV7-9 and TRBJ2-5; perhaps TRBD2 as D (6 bases). Trimming removed 1 base at V and 5 bases at J, with 14 bases between. The CDR3 covers 15 residues. The germline V gene has CDR1 SEHNR and CDR2 FQNEAQ (reference sequence). The CDR3 bases are TGTGCCAGCAGCTTAGGGAGGGTTTTTGGGGAGACCCAGTACTTC. This sequence encodes CASSLGRVFGETQYF. Supplemented by reference TRBV7-9 and TRBJ2-5, the full variable domain reads DTGVSQNPRHKITKRGQNVTFRCDPISEHNRLYWYRQTLGQGPEFLTYFQNEAQLEKSRLLSDRFSAERPKGSFSTLEIQRTEQGDSAMYLCASSLGRVFGETQYFGPGTRLLVL.

The CDR3 coding sequence is TGTGCCTGGAGTGGATACAGGTACGAGCAGTACTTC. This gives the protein CAWSGYRYEQYF. The V and J genes are TRBV30 and TRBJ2-7; D is perhaps TRBD1 (5 bases). The CDR3 sequence is 12 residues long. Per the germline V gene, CDR1 is GTSNPN and CDR2 is SVGIG (reference sequence). Between the trimmed V and J ends, which lost 1 base and 4 bases, there was a span of 8 bases.

The chain has TRBV7-9 and TRBJ2-1, with 8 positions matching TRBD1. Germline V gene sequence: CDR1 SEHNR, CDR2 FQNEAQ (reference sequence). Trimming removed 5 bases from V and 7 bases from J; junction bases left unmatched: 4. CDR3 length: 13 amino acids. CDR3 loop: CASSPTGENEQFF. In nucleotides, the CDR3 is TGTGCCAGCAGCCCGACAGGGGAGAATGAGCAGTTCTTC.

V is TRBV6-4 and J is TRBJ2-5; 14 bases align to TRBD2. The junction had 7 bases not matched to a gene; V was cut back by 10 bases and J by 3 bases. This CDR3 comprises 15 residues. The V gene's germline CDR1 is MRHNA and CDR2 SNTAGT. CDR3 nucleotide sequence: TGTGCCAACCCGGGACTAGCGGGAGTCAAAGAGACCCAGTACTTC. This codes for CANPGLAGVKETQYF.

A remark on this clone: The identical CDR3 is also encoded by other nucleotide sequences in the sample. The chain couples TRBV5-1 to TRBJ1-1; no reliable D call. The length of the CDR3 is 14 residues. V was clipped by 0 bases and J by 1 base, with 7 bases between them. Germline V gives CDR1 SGHRS, CDR2 YFSETQ. This CDR3 reads CASSLVAGNTEAFF. CDR3 bases: TGCGCCAGCAGCTTGGTGGCGGGGAACACTGAAGCTTTCTTT.

This clone appeared once. The chain uses TRBV27 and TRBJ2-7; D remains unclear. Between the trimmed V and J ends, which lost 5 bases and 0 bases, there was a span of 11 bases. Germline CDR1 is MNHEY and CDR2 is SMNVEV (reference sequence). This CDR3 comprises 14 residues. Here the CDR3 DNA reads TGTGCCAGCAGTCTCGCCCCGAGCTCCTACGAGCAGTACTTC. This codes for CASSLAPSSYEQYF.

The chain joins TRBV6-1 to TRBJ2-3; 8 bases are a match to TRBD2. The V gene end was trimmed by 8 bases and the J gene end by 5 bases; junction bases not matched to a gene: 12. CDR3 length: 15 residues. Germline V lookup: CDR1 MNHNS, CDR2 SASEGT. The DNA of the CDR3 is TGTGCCAGCGCTTACGGAAGCGGGAGTCAAGATACGCAGTATTTT. It codes for CASAYGSGSQDTQYF.

The gene calls are TRBV2 and TRBJ1-5; unclear D gene. The V gene lost 5 bases and the J gene lost 4 bases, with 15 bases spanning the gap. This CDR3 has 15 amino acids. Germline CDR1 and CDR2: SNHLY and FYNNEI. CDR3 in amino acids: CASSREAQLNQPQHF. The CDR3 nucleotides read TGTGCCAGCAGTCGGGAGGCACAGTTAAATCAGCCCCAGCATTTT. Full variable domain (outside the CDR3, taken from reference TRBV2 and TRBJ1-5): EPEVTQTPSHQVTQMGQEVILRCVPISNHLYFYWYRQILGQKVEFLVSFYNNEISEKSEIFDDQFSVERPDGSNFTLKIRSTKLEDSAMYFCASSREAQLNQPQHFGDGTRLSIL.

The chain uses TRBV11-2 and TRBJ2-7; no clear D. With 5 bases removed from V and 3 bases from J, the gap between germline ends came to 17 bases. CDR1 is SGHAT, CDR2 FQNNGV, per germline. CDR3 length equals 15 residues. DNA for the CDR3: TGTGCCAGCAGCCCCTGGCTGGTCTCTGGCTACGAGCAGTACTTC. It yields the protein CASSPWLVSGYEQYF.

The chain carries TRBV11-2 and TRBJ2-4; tentative D call: TRBD1 (5 bases). The CDR3 consists of 15 residues. From germline, CDR1 is SGHAT and CDR2 FQNNGV. V dropped 6 bases and J dropped 5 bases, with 17 bases sitting between them. For the CDR3, the DNA is TGTGCCAGCAGTTCCGATGGGGCATGGGAAAACATTCAGTACTTC. This encodes CASSSDGAWENIQYF.

The chain uses TRBV5-1 and TRBJ2-7, with D maybe TRBD1 (6 bases). Trimming took 5 bases from V and 1 from J, leaving 22 bases between them. The CDR3 totals 17 residues. CDR1 and CDR2 (germline): SGHRS, YFSETQ. The chain's CDR3 is CASSLQGSNLHSYEQYF. CDR3 coding DNA: TGCGCCAGCAGTTTACAGGGATCCAACCTTCATTCCTACGAGCAGTACTTC.

The genes are TRBV7-9 and TRBJ1-3; 8 nucleotides match TRBD1. Per the germline V gene, CDR1 is SEHNR and CDR2 is FQNEAQ (reference sequence). The CDR3 length is 15 residues. J lost 4 bases, V lost 5 bases, and 7 bases had no gene match. The CDR3 DNA follows: TGTGCCAGCAGCGGACCAGGGGGCGCCGGAAACACCATATATTTT. Protein: CASSGPGGAGNTIYF.